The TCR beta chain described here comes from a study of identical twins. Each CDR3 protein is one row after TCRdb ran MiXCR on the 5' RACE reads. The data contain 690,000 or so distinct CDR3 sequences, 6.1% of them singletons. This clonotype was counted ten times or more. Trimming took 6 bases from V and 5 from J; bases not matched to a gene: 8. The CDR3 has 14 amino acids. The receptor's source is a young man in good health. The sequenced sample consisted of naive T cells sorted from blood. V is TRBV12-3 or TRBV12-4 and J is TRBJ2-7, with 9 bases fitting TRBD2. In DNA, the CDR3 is TGTGCCAGCAGCCCCGGGCTAGCGGGAAACGAGCAGTACTTC. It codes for CASSPGLAGNEQYF.